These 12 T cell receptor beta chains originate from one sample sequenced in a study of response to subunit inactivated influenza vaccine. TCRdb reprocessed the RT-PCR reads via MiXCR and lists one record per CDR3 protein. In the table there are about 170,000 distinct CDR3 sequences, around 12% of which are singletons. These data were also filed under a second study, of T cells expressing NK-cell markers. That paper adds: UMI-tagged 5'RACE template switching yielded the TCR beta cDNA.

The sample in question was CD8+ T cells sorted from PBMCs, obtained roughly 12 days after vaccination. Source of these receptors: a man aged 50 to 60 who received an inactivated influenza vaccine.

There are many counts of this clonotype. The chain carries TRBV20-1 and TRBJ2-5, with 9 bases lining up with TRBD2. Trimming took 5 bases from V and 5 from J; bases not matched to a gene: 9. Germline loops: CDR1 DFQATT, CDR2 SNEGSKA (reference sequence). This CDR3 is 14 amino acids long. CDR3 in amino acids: CSAEERGAVETQYF. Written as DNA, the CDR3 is TGCAGTGCTGAAGAGCGGGGGGCGGTCGAGACCCAGTACTTC.

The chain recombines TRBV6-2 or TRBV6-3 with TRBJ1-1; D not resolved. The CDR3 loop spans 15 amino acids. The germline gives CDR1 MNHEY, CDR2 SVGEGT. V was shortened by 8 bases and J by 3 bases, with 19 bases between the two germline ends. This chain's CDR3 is CASGSPGRTDTEAFF. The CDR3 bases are TGTGCCAGCGGGTCCCCGGGCCGGACGGACACTGAAGCTTTCTTT.

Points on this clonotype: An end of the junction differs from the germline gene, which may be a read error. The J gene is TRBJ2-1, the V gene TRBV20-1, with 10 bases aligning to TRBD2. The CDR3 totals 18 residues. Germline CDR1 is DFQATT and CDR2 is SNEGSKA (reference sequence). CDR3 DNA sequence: TGCGGTGCTAGACCCAGACTAGCGGGTCTTAGATCCTACAATGAGCAGTTCTTC. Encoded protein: CGARPRLAGLRSYNEQFF.

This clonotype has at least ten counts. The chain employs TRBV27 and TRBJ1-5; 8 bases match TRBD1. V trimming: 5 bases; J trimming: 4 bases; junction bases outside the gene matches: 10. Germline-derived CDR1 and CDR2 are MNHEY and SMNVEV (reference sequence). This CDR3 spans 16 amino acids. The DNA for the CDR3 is TGTGCCAGCAGTGCATCCGGGACAGGATCAAATCAGCCCCAGCATTTT. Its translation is CASSASGTGSNQPQHF.

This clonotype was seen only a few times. The CDR3 sequence: CASSLLLAKETQYF. CDR3 DNA sequence: TGTGCCAGCAGTCTACTGCTTGCCAAAGAGACCCAGTACTTC. This sequence joins TRBV12-3 or TRBV12-4 and TRBJ2-5; D unclear. The V end lost 5 bases, the J end lost 3 bases, and 13 bases lay between the germline ends. This CDR3 spans 14 amino acids.

Here the CDR3 reads CASSFGASGYEQYF. For the CDR3, the DNA is TGTGCCAGCAGTTTCGGGGCGTCGGGGTACGAGCAGTACTTC. This chain uses TRBV27 with TRBJ2-7; D is perhaps TRBD1 or TRBD2 (5 bases each). Germline loops: CDR1 MNHEY, CDR2 SMNVEV (reference sequence). CDR3 size: 14 residues. V was shortened by 3 bases and J by 4 bases, with 13 bases between the two germline ends.

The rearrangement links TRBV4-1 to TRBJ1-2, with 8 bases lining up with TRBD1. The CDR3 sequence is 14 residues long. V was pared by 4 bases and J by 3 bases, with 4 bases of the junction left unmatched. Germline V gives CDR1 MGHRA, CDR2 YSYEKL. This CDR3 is CASSPKGQDYGYTF. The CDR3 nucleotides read TGCGCCAGCAGCCCGAAGGGACAGGACTATGGCTACACCTTC.

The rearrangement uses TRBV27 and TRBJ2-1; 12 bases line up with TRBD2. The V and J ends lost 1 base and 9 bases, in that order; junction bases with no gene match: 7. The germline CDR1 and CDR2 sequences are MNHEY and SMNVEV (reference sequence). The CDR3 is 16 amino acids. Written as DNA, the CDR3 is TGTGCCAGCAGTTTATATTGGACTAGCGGGATTGGTGAGCAGTTCTTC. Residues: CASSLYWTSGIGEQFF.

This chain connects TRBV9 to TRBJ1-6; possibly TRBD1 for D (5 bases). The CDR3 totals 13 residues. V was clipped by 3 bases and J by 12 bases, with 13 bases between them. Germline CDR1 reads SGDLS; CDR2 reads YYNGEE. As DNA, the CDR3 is TGTGCCAGCAGCGAGACAGCGGGGGAACCCCTCCACTTT. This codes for CASSETAGEPLHF.

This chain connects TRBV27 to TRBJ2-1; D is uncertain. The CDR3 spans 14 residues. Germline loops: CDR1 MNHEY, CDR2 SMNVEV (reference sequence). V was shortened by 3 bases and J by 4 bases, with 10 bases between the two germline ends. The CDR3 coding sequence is TGTGCCAGCAGTTTGTTGGGTACTTACAATGAGCAGTTCTTC. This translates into CASSLLGTYNEQFF.

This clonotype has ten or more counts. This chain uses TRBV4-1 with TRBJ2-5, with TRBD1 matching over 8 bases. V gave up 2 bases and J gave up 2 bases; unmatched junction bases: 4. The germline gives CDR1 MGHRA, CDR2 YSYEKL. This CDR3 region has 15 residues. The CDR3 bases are TGCGCCAGCAGCCAATACGACAGGGGTCAAGAGACCCAGTACTTC. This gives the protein CASSQYDRGQETQYF.

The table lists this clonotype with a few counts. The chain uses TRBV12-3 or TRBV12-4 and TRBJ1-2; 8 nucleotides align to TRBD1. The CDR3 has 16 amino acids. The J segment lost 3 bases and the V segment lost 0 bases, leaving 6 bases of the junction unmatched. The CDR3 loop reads CASSLALQGADYGYTF. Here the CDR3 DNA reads TGTGCCAGCAGTTTAGCGCTGCAGGGGGCGGACTATGGCTACACCTTC.